Detailed here is one T cell receptor beta chain. The entry originates in a study of blood T cell repertoires in COVID-19. About the research overall: PBMCs, B-cell-depleted T cells, or T cells were the source of the cDNA or gDNA that made up the material.

Profiling relied on immunoSEQ multiplex PCR, and the TCRdb table lists in-frame clones only, not all of them. Of 650,000 to 800,000 clones in the sample, just under 90% are singletons; the top ten hold under 0.3%. This TCR was sampled from a woman aged 18-29 years with acute or convalescent COVID-19. Sequenced material: peripheral blood.

CDR3 sequence: CASSRLPGPRDSEAFF. The CDR3 DNA follows: TGCGCCAGCAGCCGGTTGCCGGGACCCCGGGACTCTGAAGCTTTCTTT. The chain is built from TRBV4-3 and TRBJ1-1; D may be TRBD1 (5 bases). Trimming took off 4 bases at V and 6 bases at J, with 21 bases between the two ends. This CDR3 spans 16 amino acids. Germline V gene data show CDR1 as LGHNA and CDR2 as YSLEER.